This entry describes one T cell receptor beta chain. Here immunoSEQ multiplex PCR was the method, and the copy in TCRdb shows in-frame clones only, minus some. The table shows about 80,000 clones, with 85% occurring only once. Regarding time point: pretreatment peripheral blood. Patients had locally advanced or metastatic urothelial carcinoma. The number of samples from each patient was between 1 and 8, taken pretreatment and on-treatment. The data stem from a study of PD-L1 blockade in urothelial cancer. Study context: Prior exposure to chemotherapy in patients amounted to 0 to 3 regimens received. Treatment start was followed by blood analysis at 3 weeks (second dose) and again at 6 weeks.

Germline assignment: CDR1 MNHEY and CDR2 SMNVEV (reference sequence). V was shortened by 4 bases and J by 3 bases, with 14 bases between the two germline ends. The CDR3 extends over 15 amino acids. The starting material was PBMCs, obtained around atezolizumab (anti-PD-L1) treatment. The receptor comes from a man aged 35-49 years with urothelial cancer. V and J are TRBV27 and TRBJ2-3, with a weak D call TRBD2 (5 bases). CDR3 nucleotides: TGTGCCAGCAGTTCTGTTCGGGGTTGGACAGATACGCAGTATTTT. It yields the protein CASSSVRGWTDTQYF.